A single sample gave rise to the 14 T cell receptor beta chains below, sequenced in a study of blood T cell repertoires in COVID-19. Assay: immunoSEQ multiplex PCR; the TCRdb copy retains only in-frame clones and omits some. The sample includes roughly 160,000 clones, more than 75% seen only once; the top ten take 2% to 2.5%. Sequencing was carried out using peripheral blood. These receptors were collected from a man aged 45-60 years who had recovered from COVID-19.

V usage is TRBV19 and J usage is TRBJ1-5; 10 bases line up with TRBD1. Per germline, CDR1 LNHDA and CDR2 SQIVND (reference sequence). CDR3 length: 17 amino acids. Trimming cost V 3 bases and J 5 bases; bases outside gene matches: 10. The CDR3 here is CASSIQSGTGVDQPQHF. The CDR3 coding sequence is TGTGCCAGTAGTATTCAGTCCGGGACAGGGGTGGATCAGCCCCAGCATTTT. Supplemented by reference TRBV19 and TRBJ1-5, the full variable domain reads DGGITQSPKYLFRKEGQNVTLSCEQNLNHDAMYWYRQDPGQGLRLIYYSQIVNDFQKGDIAEGYSVSREKKESFPLTVTSAQKNPTAFYLCASSIQSGTGVDQPQHFGDGTRLSIL.

The chain couples TRBV10-2 to TRBJ1-1, with 9 bases identical to TRBD1. This CDR3 has 14 residues. Trimming removed 8 bases from V and 5 bases from J; junction bases left unmatched: 9. From germline, CDR1 is WSHSY and CDR2 SAAADI. The CDR3: CASGEQGARTEAFF. DNA of the CDR3: TGCGCCAGCGGCGAACAGGGGGCGCGAACTGAAGCTTTCTTT.

The V and J genes are TRBV27 and TRBJ2-5, with TRBD1 matching over 9 bases. This CDR3 is built from 16 residues. Germline lookup yields CDR1 MNHEY and CDR2 SMNVEV (reference sequence). V lost 6 bases and J lost 4; bases outside the gene matches: 12. In DNA, the CDR3 is TGTGCCAGCAGCAGATCCGGGACAGGGATCTCAGAGACCCAGTACTTC. This codes for CASSRSGTGISETQYF.

This chain joins TRBV5-8 and TRBJ2-1; 9 nucleotides match TRBD1. Germline CDR1 is SGHTS and CDR2 is YDEGEE. The CDR3 loop spans 14 amino acids. V was pared by 0 bases and J by 8 bases, with 3 bases of the junction left unmatched. DNA of the CDR3: TGTGCCAGCAGCTTGGGACAGGGGGAGGATGAGCAGTTCTTC. Protein sequence: CASSLGQGEDEQFF.

The genes are TRBV18 and TRBJ1-2; D ambiguous. Per germline, CDR1 KGHSH and CDR2 LQKENI. The ends were cut back, 3 bases at V and 3 bases at J, with 14 bases in the middle. The CDR3 has 15 residues. CDR3 coding DNA: TGTGCCAGCTCACCCTCTTCCCTTCCCGACTATGGCTACACCTTC. It encodes CASSPSSLPDYGYTF.

The V and J genes are TRBV6-5 and TRBJ1-2, with D hard to call. The CDR3 totals 15 residues. The V end was cut by 7 bases, the J end by 0 bases, with 15 bases between. The germline CDR1 and CDR2 sequences are MNHEY and SVGAGI. This chain's CDR3 is CASTQREGSNYGYTF. CDR3 bases: TGTGCCAGCACTCAACGGGAGGGCTCTAACTATGGCTACACCTTC.

This clone was picked up a small number of times. The gene calls are TRBV7-2 and TRBJ1-1; D is perhaps TRBD1 (6 bases). From germline, CDR1 is SGHTA and CDR2 FQGNSA. Trimming shortened V by 1 base and J by 1 base, and 7 bases separated the two germline ends. The CDR3 runs to 14 residues. CDR3 sequence reads: CASSLGGRNTEAFF. In DNA, the CDR3 is TGTGCCAGCAGCTTAGGGGGGCGGAACACTGAAGCTTTCTTT. Using reference TRBV7-2 and TRBJ1-1 for the parts outside the CDR3, the full variable domain is GAGVSQSPSNKVTEKGKDVELRCDPISGHTALYWYRQSLGQGLEFLIYFQGNSAPDKSGLPSDRFSAERTGGSVSTLTIQRTQQEDSAVYLCASSLGGRNTEAFFGQGTRLTVV.

The chain has TRBV15 and TRBJ2-1; the D gene is possibly TRBD2 (6 bases). CDR3 length: 17 amino acids. Germline V CDR1 and CDR2: LNHNV, YYDKDF (reference sequence). V lost 0 bases and J 0 bases, leaving 12 bases between the germline ends. The CDR3 here is CATSRDNLGGSYNEQFF. The CDR3 DNA follows: TGTGCCACCAGCAGAGACAACCTGGGAGGCTCCTACAATGAGCAGTTCTTC. Using reference TRBV15 and TRBJ2-1 for the parts outside the CDR3, the full variable domain is DAMVIQNPRYQVTQFGKPVTLSCSQTLNHNVMYWYQQKSSQAPKLLFHYYDKDFNNEADTPDNFQSRRPNTSFCFLDIRSPGLGDTAMYLCATSRDNLGGSYNEQFFGPGTRLTVL.

The genes are TRBV5-8 and TRBJ2-2; 8 nucleotides match TRBD1. Per the germline V gene, CDR1 is SGHTS and CDR2 is YDEGEE. V dropped 3 bases and J dropped 0; count of bases not matched to a gene: 4. The CDR3 is made up of 16 amino acids. CDR3 sequence reads: CASSSWTGTNTGELFF. CDR3 DNA: TGTGCCAGCAGCTCATGGACAGGGACGAACACCGGGGAGCTGTTTTTT.

The rearrangement links TRBV9 to TRBJ1-2; D perhaps matches TRBD1 (6 bases). V was pared by 4 bases and J by 0 bases, with 13 bases between. This CDR3 contains 15 residues. In germline, CDR1 is SGDLS, CDR2 YYNGEE. This chain's CDR3 is CASSRPAGANYGYTF. The CDR3 bases are TGTGCCAGCAGCCGACCGGCAGGGGCTAACTATGGCTACACCTTC.

The genes are TRBV11-2 and TRBJ2-3; 8 positions match TRBD2. V lost 1 base to trimming and J lost 3 bases; unmatched junction nucleotides: 6. The CDR3 totals 16 residues. CDR1 and CDR2 (germline): SGHAT, FQNNGV. CDR3: CASSLVSGRATDTQYF. The CDR3 region has the DNA TGTGCCAGCAGCTTAGTATCCGGGAGGGCGACAGATACGCAGTATTTT.

The chain employs TRBV27 and TRBJ2-7, with 13 nucleotides matching TRBD2. CDR1 and CDR2 (germline): MNHEY, SMNVEV (reference sequence). This CDR3 has 15 residues. The trim removed 6 bases at V and 4 bases at J, leaving 6 bases unmatched. CDR3 nucleotides: TGTGCCAGCAGGCGACTAGCGGGGGGCAAGTACGAGCAGTACTTC. This encodes CASRRLAGGKYEQYF.

V gene TRBV28 combines with J gene TRBJ1-4, with D perhaps matching TRBD1 (5 bases). The CDR3 loop spans 15 amino acids. The germline V gene encodes CDR1 MDHEN and CDR2 SYDVKM. The V end lost 4 bases, the J end lost 3 bases, and 12 bases lay between the germline ends. The CDR3 nucleotides are TGTGCCAGCAGTTCCAACAGGAGATCTAATGAAAAACTGTTTTTT. It specifies CASSSNRRSNEKLFF.

The chain carries TRBV9 and TRBJ2-1, with TRBD2 identical over 7 bases. After removal of 0 bases from V and 5 bases from J, the junction contained 5 bases not matched to a gene. Germline CDR1 and CDR2: SGDLS and YYNGEE. This CDR3 comprises 15 residues. The CDR3 DNA is TGTGCCAGCAGCGTAGAACCTAGCGGAAACAATGAGCAGTTCTTC. Its protein product is CASSVEPSGNNEQFF.